What follows describes a single T cell receptor (beta chain). Antigen unknown. The data were obtained in a study of shared clonotypes between healthy human individuals. Study-wide results and limits: A limitation of the genetic and exposure-history diversity represented arose from few donors.

Every subset's genomic DNA went evenly onto several immunoSEQ plates. Produced via immunoSEQ multiplex PCR; TCRdb's table is partial and in-frame only. This sample has more than 2,000,000 clones; roughly 92% occur once, and the top ten carry roughly 0.13%. The germline V gene has CDR1 LNHDA and CDR2 SQIVND (reference sequence). Between the trimmed V and J ends, which lost 3 bases and 6 bases, there was a span of 11 bases. The CDR3 spans 14 residues. The sample was naive CD4+ T cells sorted from blood. The subset was: CD45RA+ positively selected. The chain carries TRBV19 and TRBJ2-2, with unresolved D. This sequence was found in a man aged 18-30 years in good health. CDR3 amino acids: CASSMGEVAGELFF. The CDR3 DNA is TGTGCCAGTAGTATGGGCGAGGTGGCCGGGGAGCTGTTTTTT.